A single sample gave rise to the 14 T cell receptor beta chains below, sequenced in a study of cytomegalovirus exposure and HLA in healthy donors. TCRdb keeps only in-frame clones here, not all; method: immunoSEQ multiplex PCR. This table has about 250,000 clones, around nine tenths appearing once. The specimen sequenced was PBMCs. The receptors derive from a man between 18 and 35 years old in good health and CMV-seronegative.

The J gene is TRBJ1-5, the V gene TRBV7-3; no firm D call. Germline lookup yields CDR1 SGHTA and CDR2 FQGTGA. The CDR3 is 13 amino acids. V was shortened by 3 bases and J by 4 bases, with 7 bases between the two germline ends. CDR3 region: CASSLSRNQPQHF. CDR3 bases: TGTGCCAGCAGCTTGTCCAGGAATCAGCCCCAGCATTTT.

CDR3 nucleotide sequence: TGTGCCAGCAGTGAATTGTTTGGGGGGGAGACCCAGTACTTC. Protein sequence: CASSELFGGETQYF. The chain links TRBV25-1 to TRBJ2-5, with D possibly matching TRBD2 (6 bases). The CDR3 runs 14 residues. CDR1 and CDR2 from the germline V gene are MGHDK and SYGVNS. Trimming left V 1 base short and J 5 bases short, with 11 bases between.

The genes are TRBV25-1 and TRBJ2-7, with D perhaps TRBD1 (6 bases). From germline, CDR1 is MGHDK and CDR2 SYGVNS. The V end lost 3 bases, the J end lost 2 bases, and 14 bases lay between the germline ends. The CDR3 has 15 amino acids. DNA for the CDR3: TGTGCCAGCAGTGAGGAAAGGACAGTCACCTACGAGCAGTACTTC. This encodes CASSEERTVTYEQYF.

The CDR3: CASSSPGQGHSNEKLFF. As DNA, the CDR3 is TGCGCCAGCAGCTCGCCGGGACAGGGCCATTCTAATGAAAAACTGTTTTTT. V usage is TRBV4-1 and J usage is TRBJ1-4, with 9 bases matching TRBD1. The CDR3 consists of 17 residues. V was pared by 5 bases and J by 3 bases, with 10 bases of the junction left unmatched. CDR1 and CDR2 from the germline V gene are MGHRA and YSYEKL.

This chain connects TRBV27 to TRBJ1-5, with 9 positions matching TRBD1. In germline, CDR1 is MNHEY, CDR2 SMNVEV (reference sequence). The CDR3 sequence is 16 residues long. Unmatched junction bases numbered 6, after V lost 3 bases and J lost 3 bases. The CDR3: CASSFRGQGNNQPQHF. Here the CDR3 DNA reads TGTGCCAGCAGTTTTAGAGGACAGGGGAACAATCAGCCCCAGCATTTT.

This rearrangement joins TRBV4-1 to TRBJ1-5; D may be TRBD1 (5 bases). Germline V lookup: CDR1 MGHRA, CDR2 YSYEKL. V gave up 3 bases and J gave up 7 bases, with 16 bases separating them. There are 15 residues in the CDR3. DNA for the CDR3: TGCGCCAGCAGCCAGTCCGGGGGGGTTAGCCAGCCCCAGCATTTT. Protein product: CASSQSGGVSQPQHF.

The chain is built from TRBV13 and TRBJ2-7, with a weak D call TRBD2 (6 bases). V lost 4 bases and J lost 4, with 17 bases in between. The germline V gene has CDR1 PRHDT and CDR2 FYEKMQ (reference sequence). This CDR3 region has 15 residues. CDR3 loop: CASSSSLEGWYEQYF. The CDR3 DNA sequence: TGTGCCAGCAGCTCGTCGTTGGAGGGATGGTACGAGCAGTACTTC.

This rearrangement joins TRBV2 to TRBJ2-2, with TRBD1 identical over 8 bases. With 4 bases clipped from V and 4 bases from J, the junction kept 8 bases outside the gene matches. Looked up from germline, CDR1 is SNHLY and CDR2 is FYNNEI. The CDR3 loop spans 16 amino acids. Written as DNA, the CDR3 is TGTGCCAGCAGTGTGCGCGGACAGGGCGGCACCGGGGAGCTGTTTTTT. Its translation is CASSVRGQGGTGELFF.

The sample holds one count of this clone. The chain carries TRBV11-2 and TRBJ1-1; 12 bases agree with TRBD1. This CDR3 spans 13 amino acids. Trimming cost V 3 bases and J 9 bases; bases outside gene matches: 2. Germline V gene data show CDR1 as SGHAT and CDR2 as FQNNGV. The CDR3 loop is CASSLGDRGQAFF. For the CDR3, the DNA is TGTGCCAGCAGCTTGGGGGACAGGGGGCAAGCTTTCTTT.

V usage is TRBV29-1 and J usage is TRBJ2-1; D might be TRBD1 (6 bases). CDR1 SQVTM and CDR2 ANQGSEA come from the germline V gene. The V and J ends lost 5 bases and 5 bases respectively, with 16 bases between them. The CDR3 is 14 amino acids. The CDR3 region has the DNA TGCAGCGTTTCAGGGGACATAAAGAACAATGAGCAGTTCTTC. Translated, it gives CSVSGDIKNNEQFF.

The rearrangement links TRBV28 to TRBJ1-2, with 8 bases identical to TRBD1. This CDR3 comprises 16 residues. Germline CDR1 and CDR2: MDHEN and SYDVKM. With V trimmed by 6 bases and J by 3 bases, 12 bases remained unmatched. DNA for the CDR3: TGTGCCAGCAGCCCTCCTCGGGACAGGACGGACTATGGCTACACCTTC. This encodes CASSPPRDRTDYGYTF.

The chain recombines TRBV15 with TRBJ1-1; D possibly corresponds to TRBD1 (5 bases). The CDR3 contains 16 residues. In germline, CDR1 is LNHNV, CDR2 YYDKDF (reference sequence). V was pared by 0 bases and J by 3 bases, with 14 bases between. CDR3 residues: CATSRDGSSGDTEAFF. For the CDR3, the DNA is TGTGCCACCAGCAGAGATGGCAGTTCGGGGGACACTGAAGCTTTCTTT.

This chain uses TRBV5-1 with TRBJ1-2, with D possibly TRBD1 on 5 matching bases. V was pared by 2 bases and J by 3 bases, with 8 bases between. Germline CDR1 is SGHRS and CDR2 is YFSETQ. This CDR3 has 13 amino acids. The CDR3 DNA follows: TGCGCCAGCAGCTTCAAAGGGGACTATGGCTACACCTTC. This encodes CASSFKGDYGYTF.

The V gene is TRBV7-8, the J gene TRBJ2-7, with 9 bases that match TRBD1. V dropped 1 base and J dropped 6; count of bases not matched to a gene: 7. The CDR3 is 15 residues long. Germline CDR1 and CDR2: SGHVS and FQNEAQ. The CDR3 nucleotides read TGTGCCAGCAGCTTAGAGGACAGGGGAAGAGGCGAGCAGTACTTC. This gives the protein CASSLEDRGRGEQYF.